Listed below are T cell receptor beta chains from one sample, sequenced in a study of blood T cells in healthy people across ages. TCRdb re-derived calls from the 5' RACE reads in MiXCR, one entry per CDR3 protein. The table includes 380,000 or so distinct CDR3 sequences, more than 45% detected once. Sequencing was done on a sample of blood. Every receptor here comes from a man in his sixties in good health. Each CDR3 is given with its conserved first and last residue. D genes are given only for firm matches. Clone size is stated in some rows and not others, as once, few, many or a class when expanded.

DNA: TGCAGTGCTAATAAGGGAAGGGGACTAGCGGGACGGGAGCAGTTCTTC; CDR3: CSANKGRGLAGREQFF; J: TRBJ2-1; size: -; length: 16; V: TRBV20-1; D: TRBD2
DNA: TGTGCCAGCAGCTTAGAGACAGGGAGCCACGAGCAGTACTTC; CDR3: CASSLETGSHEQYF; J: TRBJ2-7; size: few; length: 14; V: TRBV7-2; D: TRBD1
DNA: TGCAGTGCCCAAGATCTCCCACTAGACGAGCAGTACTTC; CDR3: CSAQDLPLDEQYF; J: TRBJ2-7; size: -; length: 13; V: TRBV20-1; D: -
DNA: TGTGCCAGCAGCTTAGCTCGCCGTGCCTACGAGCAGTACTTC; CDR3: CASSLARRAYEQYF; J: TRBJ2-7; size: many; length: 14; V: TRBV11-2; D: -
DNA: TGTGCCAGCAACCCGGGTCAGGGCGGAAATTCACCCCTCCACTTT; CDR3: CASNPGQGGNSPLHF; J: TRBJ1-6; size: -; length: 15; V: TRBV2; D: -
DNA: TGTGCCACCTCGACTAGCACTGTCTCCTACGAGCAGTACTTC; CDR3: CATSTSTVSYEQYF; J: TRBJ2-7; size: few; length: 14; V: TRBV25-1; D: TRBD2
DNA: TGTGCCACCAGTGGTCCTAGCGGGGACGGCGGGGAGCTGTTTTTT; CDR3: CATSGPSGDGGELFF; J: TRBJ2-2; size: -; length: 15; V: TRBV24-1; D: TRBD2
DNA: TGTGCCAGCAGCGGGGGGCGGGAGCTTGAAGAGACCCAGTACTTC; CDR3: CASSGGRELEETQYF; J: TRBJ2-5; size: -; length: 15; V: TRBV9; D: -
DNA: TGCAGTGCTACAACCGGGATAAACCCCGACGAGCAGTACTTC; CDR3: CSATTGINPDEQYF; J: TRBJ2-7; size: few; length: 14; V: TRBV20-1; D: -
DNA: TGTGCCAGCAGCGGACAGGGTTGGTATGAGCAGTTCTTC; CDR3: CASSGQGWYEQFF; J: TRBJ2-1; size: -; length: 13; V: TRBV28; D: TRBD1
DNA: TGTGCCAGCAGCTTGAGCGGCGTGAGCTCCTACAATGAGCAGTTCTTC; CDR3: CASSLSGVSSYNEQFF; J: TRBJ2-1; size: -; length: 16; V: TRBV5-6; D: -
DNA: TGTGCCAGCAGCTTACCCTTTAGACTAGCGGGAAGATACAATGAGCAGTACTTC; CDR3: CASSLPFRLAGRYNEQYF; J: TRBJ2-7; size: few; length: 18; V: TRBV7-9; D: TRBD2
DNA: TGTGCCAGCAGTGAGCGACAGGGGTCGGGCAATCAGCCCCAGCATTTT; CDR3: CASSERQGSGNQPQHF; J: TRBJ1-5; size: -; length: 16; V: TRBV2; D: TRBD1
DNA: TGTGCCATCAGTGTGGGTAGTATGTGGACAGATACGCAGTATTTT; CDR3: CAISVGSMWTDTQYF; J: TRBJ2-3; size: -; length: 15; V: TRBV10-3; D: -
DNA: TGCAGTGCTAGGACGGGACTCCGGGGGAGCGGTGAAGCTTTCTTT; CDR3: CSARTGLRGSGEAFF; J: TRBJ1-1; size: -; length: 15; V: TRBV20-1; D: -
DNA: TGTGCCAGCACCCGAGGATCAGTCCGGACAGATACGCAGTATTTT; CDR3: CASTRGSVRTDTQYF; J: TRBJ2-3; size: -; length: 15; V: TRBV11-2; D: -
DNA: TGTGCCAGCAGCCTGACGACAGGTGTGGGTGAGCAGTTCTTC; CDR3: CASSLTTGVGEQFF; J: TRBJ2-1; size: few; length: 14; V: TRBV7-2; D: -
DNA: TGTGCCAGCAGCTTAGAGGGACTAGCGGGATTCTACGAGCAGTACTTC; CDR3: CASSLEGLAGFYEQYF; J: TRBJ2-7; size: -; length: 16; V: TRBV7-2; D: TRBD2
DNA: TGTGCCAGCAGTTTATTTGCTAGCGGGAGGACAGACGAGCAGTACTTC; CDR3: CASSLFASGRTDEQYF; J: TRBJ2-7; size: -; length: 16; V: TRBV28; D: TRBD2
DNA: TGTGCCAGCAGCCCCCTTGCAGAGGGAGCCGAGCAGTACTTC; CDR3: CASSPLAEGAEQYF; J: TRBJ2-7; size: -; length: 14; V: TRBV9; D: -
DNA: TGTGCCAGCAGTGTAAATTTGGAGGAGACCCAGTACTTC; CDR3: CASSVNLEETQYF; J: TRBJ2-5; size: few; length: 13; V: TRBV28; D: -
DNA: TGCAGTGCTAGAGATCCTACGTACACAGATACGCAGTATTTT; CDR3: CSARDPTYTDTQYF; J: TRBJ2-3; size: few; length: 14; V: TRBV20-1; D: -
DNA: TGTGCCAGCAGCGAGGGACAGTGGGACAATCAGCCCCAGCATTTT; CDR3: CASSEGQWDNQPQHF; J: TRBJ1-5; size: many; length: 15; V: TRBV7-2; D: TRBD1
DNA: TGTGCCAGCAGTTCACTAGGGTACAATGAGCAGTTCTTC; CDR3: CASSSLGYNEQFF; J: TRBJ2-1; size: -; length: 13; V: TRBV6-5; D: -
DNA: TGCGGTGCTAGAGATCATCATGAGCAGTTCTTC; CDR3: CGARDHHEQFF; J: TRBJ2-1; size: -; length: 11; V: TRBV20-1; D: -
DNA: TGTGCCACCAGCAGAGATTCCCGGGGGGACAATGAGCAGTTCTTC; CDR3: CATSRDSRGDNEQFF; J: TRBJ2-1; size: -; length: 15; V: TRBV15; D: TRBD2
DNA: TGCGCCAGCAGCCAAGGCGGCGTAATGGGGTATGGCTACACCTTC; CDR3: CASSQGGVMGYGYTF; J: TRBJ1-2; size: once; length: 15; V: TRBV4-1; D: -
DNA: TGCAGCGGCCGGGACACTGGACGAGCGAGGCACAATGAGCAGTTCTTC; CDR3: CSGRDTGRARHNEQFF; J: TRBJ2-1; size: -; length: 16; V: TRBV29-1; D: -
DNA: TGTGCCAGCAGCATACAGCCGCTTAACTATGGCTACACCTTC; CDR3: CASSIQPLNYGYTF; J: TRBJ1-2; size: -; length: 14; V: TRBV11-2; D: -
DNA: TGTGCCAGCAGCGTAGCAGCGGGAGTCCAGTTCTTC; CDR3: CASSVAAGVQFF; J: TRBJ2-1; size: many; length: 12; V: TRBV9; D: TRBD2
DNA: TGCAGTGCTCCGGACCAGACAGATACGCAGTATTTT; CDR3: CSAPDQTDTQYF; J: TRBJ2-3; size: -; length: 12; V: TRBV20-1; D: -
DNA: TGTGCCAGCAGCCCGTCCGGACTAGCGGGGGGACGGTTCTTC; CDR3: CASSPSGLAGGRFF; J: TRBJ2-1; size: -; length: 14; V: TRBV3-1; D: TRBD2
DNA: TGCAGCGTTGTTGACAGGAGCTCCTACGAGCAGTACTTC; CDR3: CSVVDRSSYEQYF; J: TRBJ2-7; size: -; length: 13; V: TRBV29-1; D: -
DNA: TGTGCTAGTGGTTACACAGACCTGCATGGCTACACCTTC; CDR3: CASGYTDLHGYTF; J: TRBJ1-2; size: few; length: 13; V: TRBV12-5; D: -
DNA: TGTGCCAGCAGTTACCGGGGGGATGTAGGCGAGCAGTACTTC; CDR3: CASSYRGDVGEQYF; J: TRBJ2-7; size: -; length: 14; V: TRBV6-2/TRBV6-3; D: TRBD2
DNA: TGTGCCAGCAGTGAGGCCACAGGGCCCAGCCCCTATCTGTTCTTC; CDR3: CASSEATGPSPYLFF; J: TRBJ2-1; size: -; length: 15; V: TRBV25-1; D: -
DNA: TGTGCCGGCAGGAGTGTCAACGAGCAGTACTTC; CDR3: CAGRSVNEQYF; J: TRBJ2-7; size: -; length: 11; V: TRBV2; D: -
DNA: TGCAGTGCTGGCAGCGGGAGGGCTGGTGAGCAGTACTTC; CDR3: CSAGSGRAGEQYF; J: TRBJ2-7; size: -; length: 13; V: TRBV20-1; D: TRBD2
DNA: TGTGCCAGCAGGGGCGCGGCCGCCCACGAGCAGTACTTC; CDR3: CASRGAAAHEQYF; J: TRBJ2-7; size: -; length: 13; V: TRBV2; D: -
DNA: TGTGCCAGCAGCCCGGGGCCAGGGGATGGCTACACCTTC; CDR3: CASSPGPGDGYTF; J: TRBJ1-2; size: -; length: 13; V: TRBV7-2; D: -
DNA: TGCAGTGCTAGAGAGGAGGGACTAGGCTCCTACGAGCAGTACTTC; CDR3: CSAREEGLGSYEQYF; J: TRBJ2-7; size: -; length: 15; V: TRBV20-1; D: TRBD2
DNA: TGCAGCGTTGCTCCTGGCTACACCTTC; CDR3: CSVAPGYTF; J: TRBJ1-2; size: -; length: 9; V: TRBV29-1; D: -
DNA: TGTGCCAGCAGGGGGGACAGGGTTTATGGCTACACCTTC; CDR3: CASRGDRVYGYTF; J: TRBJ1-2; size: many; length: 13; V: TRBV6-6; D: TRBD1
DNA: TGTGCCAGCAGTTACGGCAGGGCCGATACGCAGTATTTT; CDR3: CASSYGRADTQYF; J: TRBJ2-3; size: -; length: 13; V: TRBV6-5; D: -
DNA: TGTGCCAGCAGAGACAGGGGTCAGGAGACCCAGTACTTC; CDR3: CASRDRGQETQYF; J: TRBJ2-5; size: -; length: 13; V: TRBV2; D: TRBD1
DNA: TGCAGTGCTAGTCCCCCTCCAGCGGGGGGTAGAAAGACCCAGTACTTC; CDR3: CSASPPPAGGRKTQYF; J: TRBJ2-5; size: few; length: 16; V: TRBV20-1; D: TRBD2
DNA: TGTGCCATCAGCCCCGGGGCCCAGGGCACTGAAGCTTTCTTT; CDR3: CAISPGAQGTEAFF; J: TRBJ1-1; size: -; length: 14; V: TRBV10-3; D: -
DNA: TGTGCCAGCACCCTAGGAGCGGGCGATTACGAGCAGTACTTC; CDR3: CASTLGAGDYEQYF; J: TRBJ2-7; size: -; length: 14; V: TRBV11-2; D: -
DNA: TGTGCCAGCAGCCAAGAATGGTCAGGGGCCCTCGGCGGCTACACCTTC; CDR3: CASSQEWSGALGGYTF; J: TRBJ1-2; size: -; length: 16; V: TRBV14; D: -
DNA: TGTGCCAGCAGCGCAGGACAGGGGGACGAGCAGTACTTC; CDR3: CASSAGQGDEQYF; J: TRBJ2-7; size: -; length: 13; V: TRBV9; D: TRBD1